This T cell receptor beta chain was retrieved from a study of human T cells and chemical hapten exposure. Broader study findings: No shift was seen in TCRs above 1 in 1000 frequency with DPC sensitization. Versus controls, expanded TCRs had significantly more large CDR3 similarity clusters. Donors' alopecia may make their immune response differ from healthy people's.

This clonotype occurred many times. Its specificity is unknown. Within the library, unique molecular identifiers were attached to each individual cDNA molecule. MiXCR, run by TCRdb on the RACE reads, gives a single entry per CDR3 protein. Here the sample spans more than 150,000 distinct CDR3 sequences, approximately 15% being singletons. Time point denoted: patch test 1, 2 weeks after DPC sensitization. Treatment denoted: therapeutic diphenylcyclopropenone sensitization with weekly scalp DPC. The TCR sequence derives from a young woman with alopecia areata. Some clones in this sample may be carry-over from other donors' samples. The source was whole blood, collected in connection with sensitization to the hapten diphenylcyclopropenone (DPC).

The CDR3 DNA sequence: TGTGCCAGCAGCCCCGACAGACTTAATGAAAAACTGTTTTTT. The encoded protein is CASSPDRLNEKLFF. This rearrangement joins TRBV7-8 to TRBJ1-4; TRBD1 is a possible D gene (5 bases). This CDR3 region has 14 residues. Germline CDR1 reads SGHVS; CDR2 reads FQNEAQ. Trimming cost V 5 bases and J 4 bases, with 11 bases left between them.